The rows below give T cell receptor beta chains drawn from one sample of a study of shared clonotypes between healthy human individuals. Here immunoSEQ multiplex PCR was the method, and the copy in TCRdb shows in-frame clones only, minus some. The sample holds about 600,000 clones, roughly 97% seen once. The material sequenced was naive CD4+ T cells sorted from blood. These receptors all come from a woman between 25 and 40 years old in good health. The CDR3 runs from the conserved cysteine through the conserved F or W. D genes are given only for firm matches. Clone size appears in some rows only: once, few, many, or a class for an expanded clone.

v_gene	abundance	j_gene	d_gene	CDR3nt	CDR3aa
TRBV11-2	NA	TRBJ2-2	TRBD1	TGTGCCAGCAGCTTAGGGGACAGGGGCAGGGAGCTGTTTTTT	CASSLGDRGRELFF
TRBV11-1	NA	TRBJ2-7	TRBD1	TGTGCCAGCAGCCAGGACAGGGCGTTACGATACGAGCAGTACTTC	CASSQDRALRYEQYF
TRBV19	once	TRBJ1-5	NA	TGTGCCAGTAGTATTCAAGGGGATAGCAATCAGCCCCAGCATTTT	CASSIQGDSNQPQHF
TRBV5-4	NA	TRBJ2-1	TRBD2	TGTGCCAGCAGCCCGGGACTAGAAAACAATGAGCAGTTCTTC	CASSPGLENNEQFF
TRBV5-5	NA	TRBJ2-3	NA	TGTGCCAGCAGCTTGAGGGCCGGAGATACGCAGTATTTT	CASSLRAGDTQYF
TRBV28	once	TRBJ1-5	NA	TGTGCCAGCAGTTTACCGGGGGGTCAGCCCCAGCATTTT	CASSLPGGQPQHF
TRBV5-1	NA	TRBJ2-1	NA	TGCGCCAGCAGCGTGTCGACTGGCAGCTCCTACAATGAGCAGTTCTTC	CASSVSTGSSYNEQFF
TRBV5-1	NA	TRBJ1-5	TRBD1	TGCGCCAGCAGCTTCTTTCCGGGACAGGGTGGTAATCAGCCCCAGCATTTT	CASSFFPGQGGNQPQHF
TRBV7-9	NA	TRBJ2-7	TRBD1	TGTGCCAGCAGCACCCCGAGGACAGGCGAGGCCTACGAGCAGTACTTC	CASSTPRTGEAYEQYF
TRBV2	NA	TRBJ1-2	NA	TGTGCCAGCACCCCCCTGGGTCAGGGCTCTGGCTACACCTTC	CASTPLGQGSGYTF
TRBV11-2	NA	TRBJ1-2	TRBD1	TGTGCCAGCAGCGGAAGACAGGGGGCCTATGGCTACACCTTC	CASSGRQGAYGYTF
TRBV7-8	NA	TRBJ2-5	TRBD2	TGTGCCAGCAGCTTAGGTTTTGGGACTATCGCCCAGTACTTC	CASSLGFGTIAQYF
TRBV19	NA	TRBJ2-7	NA	TGTGCCAGTAGCCCTACCGGTAGCTCCTACGAGCAGTACTTC	CASSPTGSSYEQYF